This TCR beta chain appears in the sequencing data of a study of patients and donors after allogeneic stem cell transplantation. TCRdb reprocessed the RT-PCR reads via MiXCR and lists one record per CDR3 protein. The table includes approximately 160,000 distinct CDR3 sequences, roughly 30% detected once. This clonotype originated in a human donor who was either an allogeneic HSCT recipient or a stem cell or donor lymphocyte infusion donor (not recorded which). It is not recorded whose cells these are; they may come from a transplant donor. Specimen: blood, either unsorted or a sorted T cell fraction (not recorded which).

In nucleotides, the CDR3 is TGCAGCGTTGAGGTATTACAGCCCTATGCGCAGTACTTC. Protein: CSVEVLQPYAQYF. This chain connects TRBV29-1 to TRBJ2-7; no reliable D call. The CDR3 is made up of 13 amino acids. Deletions cut 3 bases from V and 9 bases from J, with 18 bases between. In germline, CDR1 is SQVTM, CDR2 ANQGSEA.